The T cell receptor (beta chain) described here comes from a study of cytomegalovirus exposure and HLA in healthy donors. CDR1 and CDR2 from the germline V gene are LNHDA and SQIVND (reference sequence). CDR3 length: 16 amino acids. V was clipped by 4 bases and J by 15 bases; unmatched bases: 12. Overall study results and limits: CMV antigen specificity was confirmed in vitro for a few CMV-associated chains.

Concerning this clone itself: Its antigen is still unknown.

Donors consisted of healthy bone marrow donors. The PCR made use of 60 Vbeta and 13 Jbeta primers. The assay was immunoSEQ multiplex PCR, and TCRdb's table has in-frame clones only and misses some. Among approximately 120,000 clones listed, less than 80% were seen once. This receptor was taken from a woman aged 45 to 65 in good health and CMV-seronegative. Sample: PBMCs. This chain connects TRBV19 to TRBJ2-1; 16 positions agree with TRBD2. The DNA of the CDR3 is TGTGCCAGTAGTACGGGACTAGCGGGAGGGCCTCTGATACCGTTCTTC. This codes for CASSTGLAGGPLIPFF.